The 32 T cell receptor beta chains given below trace back to one sample, sequenced in a study of T-cell reconstitution after alpha-beta-depleted transplantation in children. Researchers prepared the TCRbeta library using unique molecular identifiers, the study reports. TCRdb re-analysed the PCR reads in MiXCR, keeping a single row per CDR3 protein. The sample shows 540,000 or so distinct CDR3 sequences, 20% to 25% of them seen only once. The sample was PBMCs, mostly from graft donor cells, taken 360 days after TCRalphabeta/CD19-depleted stem cell transplant. These receptor sequences come from a boy in the first two years of life who had a stem cell transplant for acute myeloid leukemia, so the T cells may come from the graft donor.

This clonotype was seen more than once but under ten times. V and J are TRBV7-9 and TRBJ2-5, with 7 positions matching TRBD1. Germline V lookup: CDR1 SEHNR, CDR2 FQNEAQ (reference sequence). Trimming cost V 1 base and J 1 base; bases outside gene matches: 0. The length of the CDR3 is 14 residues. The CDR3 DNA follows: TGTGCCAGCAGCTTAGGGGACAGCCAAGAGACCCAGTACTTC. It is translated as CASSLGDSQETQYF. The variable domain in full, with the rest retrieved from reference TRBV7-9 and TRBJ2-5, is DTGVSQNPRHKITKRGQNVTFRCDPISEHNRLYWYRQTLGQGPEFLTYFQNEAQLEKSRLLSDRFSAERPKGSFSTLEIQRTEQGDSAMYLCASSLGDSQETQYFGPGTRLLVL.

As regards this clonotype: Germline is not matched at one junction end, which may reflect a read error. This chain uses TRBV6-2 or TRBV6-3 with TRBJ2-1; the D is unclear. Germline V lookup: CDR1 MNHEY, CDR2 SVGEGT. CDR3 length: 12 amino acids. The CDR3 DNA reads TGTGCCAGCAGTTACTCTATCTCTAACCCCACCTTC. It yields the protein CASSYSISNPTF.

The genes are TRBV6-5 and TRBJ2-5; D might be TRBD2 (5 bases). CDR1 is MNHEY and CDR2 is SVGAGI in the germline V gene. V was pared by 2 bases and J by 5 bases, with 12 bases between. The CDR3 contains 14 residues. The CDR3 bases are TGTGCCAGCAGTTACGACTATCGCGTGGAGACCCAGTACTTC. Translation: CASSYDYRVETQYF.

This chain joins TRBV5-5 and TRBJ2-1; TRBD2 is a possible D gene (5 bases). Germline CDR1 reads SGHKS; CDR2 reads YYEKEE (reference sequence). The ends were cut back, 3 bases at V and 10 bases at J, with 17 bases in the middle. This CDR3 region has 14 residues. CDR3 nucleotide sequence: TGTGCCAGCAGCTCGGAGGTCCCCCTAGGCGAGCAGTTCTTC. Encoded protein: CASSSEVPLGEQFF.

This clonotype turned up a few times. The J gene is TRBJ2-5, the V gene TRBV5-1; D ambiguous. Germline CDR1 reads SGHRS; CDR2 reads YFSETQ. V dropped 0 bases and J dropped 5 bases, with 11 bases sitting between them. The length of the CDR3 is 14 residues. The CDR3 DNA follows: TGCGCCAGCAGCTTGGGTGTAGCCTCGGAGACCCAGTACTTC. Its protein product is CASSLGVASETQYF.

This chain joins TRBV20-1 and TRBJ1-6; D gene unclear. The CDR3 length is 15 residues. Germline assignment: CDR1 DFQATT and CDR2 SNEGSKA (reference sequence). V was cut by 3 bases and J by 6 bases, with 15 bases left in between. CDR3 sequence (DNA): TGCAGTGCTAGGACGGCGGGTGGGGTTAATTCACCCCTCCACTTT. The encoded protein is CSARTAGGVNSPLHF.

This clonotype was seen at least ten times. DNA for the CDR3: TGTGCCAGCAGTCGGACCCGAACCACAGATACGCAGTATTTT. Its translation: CASSRTRTTDTQYF. The chain has TRBV12-3 or TRBV12-4 and TRBJ2-3; the D is unclear. This CDR3 spans 14 amino acids. With 5 bases removed from V and 2 bases from J, the gap between germline ends came to 11 bases.

The rearrangement links TRBV20-1 to TRBJ1-1; D unclear. CDR3 length equals 12 residues. Germline values: CDR1 DFQATT, CDR2 SNEGSKA (reference sequence). The V gene lost 3 bases and the J gene lost 3 bases, with 8 bases spanning the gap. The DNA for the CDR3 is TGCAGTGCTAGGGAAAGGGACACTGAAGCTTTCTTT. Translation gives CSARERDTEAFF.

The chain employs TRBV7-3 and TRBJ2-1; TRBD1 is a possible D gene (6 bases). The CDR3 contains 13 residues. Germline CDR1 is SGHTA and CDR2 is FQGTGA. V lost 5 bases to trimming and J lost 5 bases, with 10 bases between them. The CDR3 reads CASSPTGDNEQFF. The CDR3 DNA reads as TGTGCCAGCAGCCCGACAGGCGACAATGAGCAGTTCTTC.

This clonotype turned up a few times. The chain has TRBV9 and TRBJ1-1, with D perhaps TRBD1 (5 bases). The V end was cut by 4 bases, the J end by 4 bases, with 14 bases between. From germline, CDR1 is SGDLS and CDR2 YYNGEE. The CDR3 loop spans 14 amino acids. CDR3 loop: CASSPPDMTTEAFF. CDR3 sequence (DNA): TGTGCCAGCAGCCCCCCGGACATGACCACTGAAGCTTTCTTT. The whole variable domain, filled in from reference TRBV9 and TRBJ1-1, reads DSGVTQTPKHLITATGQRVTLRCSPRSGDLSVYWYQQSLDQGLQFLIQYYNGEERAKGNILERFSAQQFPDLHSELNLSSLELGDSALYFCASSPPDMTTEAFFGQGTRLTVV.

This clonotype was observed a handful of times. The chain recombines TRBV20-1 with TRBJ2-4; D possibly uses TRBD1 or TRBD2 (5 bases each). The V end was cut by 6 bases, the J end by 3 bases, with 15 bases between. This CDR3 is built from 14 residues. Germline V gene lookup returns CDR1 DFQATT and CDR2 SNEGSKA (reference sequence). CDR3 amino acids: CSAGSGTHKNIQYF. CDR3 nucleotide sequence: TGCAGTGCCGGCTCGGGGACCCACAAAAACATTCAGTACTTC.

V gene TRBV20-1 combines with J gene TRBJ1-1; D unclear. Germline V lookup: CDR1 DFQATT, CDR2 SNEGSKA (reference sequence). This CDR3 contains 14 residues. Trimming pared 6 bases from V and 2 bases from J, leaving 16 bases between. The CDR3 DNA follows: TGCAGTGCCCCGACCTCGGGCTCAAACACTGAAGCTTTCTTT. Amino acids: CSAPTSGSNTEAFF.

For this clonotype: A single base separates this from a much larger clone, so it may be a read error. The rearrangement links TRBV29-1 to TRBJ2-5; D remains unclear. Germline V gene data show CDR1 as SQVTM and CDR2 as ANQGSEA. This CDR3 contains 12 residues. CDR3 sequence reads: CGVEEQQETQYF. The CDR3 DNA is TGCGGCGTTGAAGAACAGCAAGAGACCCAGTACTTC.

There are many counts of this clonotype. The chain employs TRBV12-3 or TRBV12-4 and TRBJ2-6; D might be TRBD2 (5 bases). Deletions cut 7 bases from V and 2 bases from J, with 9 bases between. The CDR3 has 14 residues. DNA of the CDR3: TGTGCCAGCAATAAGGGAGCTGGGGCCAACGTCCTGACTTTC. This translates into CASNKGAGANVLTF.

As to this clonotype: A much larger clone lies one base from this, so it may be a read error. This chain links TRBV6-1 with TRBJ1-1; D is possibly TRBD1 (5 bases). Germline V gives CDR1 MNHNS, CDR2 SASEGT. The germline V and J ends were trimmed by 4 bases and 1 base, with 13 bases remaining between them. The CDR3 length is 15 residues. This chain's CDR3 is CASSGRGSGNTEAFF. In DNA form, the CDR3 reads TGTGCCAGCAGTGGGAGGGGCAGCGGGAACACTGAAGCTTTCTTT.

This clonotype came up a few times. Here the CDR3 DNA reads TGTGCCAGCTCGCCTACGACAGCCTCTTATGGCTACACCTTC. It encodes CASSPTTASYGYTF. The V call is TRBV12-3 or TRBV12-4, the J call TRBJ1-2; maybe TRBD1 (5 bases). The V gene lost 8 bases and the J gene lost 5 bases, with 18 bases spanning the gap. The CDR3 contains 14 residues.

At least ten counts were recorded for this clonotype. The chain is built from TRBV4-1 and TRBJ2-2; 9 bases align to TRBD2. The length of the CDR3 is 21 residues. In germline, CDR1 is MGHRA, CDR2 YSYEKL. V gave up 1 base and J gave up 4 bases; unmatched junction bases: 19. Here the CDR3 reads CASSQGHLYLLATSGTGELFF. In DNA form, the CDR3 reads TGCGCCAGCAGCCAAGGCCACCTTTATTTGCTCGCGACTAGCGGCACCGGGGAGCTGTTTTTT.

This clonotype appeared many times. Here the CDR3 reads CASSYYNEQFF. The CDR3 region has the DNA TGTGCCAGCAGCTACTACAATGAGCAGTTCTTC. The chain carries TRBV7-2 and TRBJ2-1; D remains unclear. Germline CDR1 reads SGHTA; CDR2 reads FQGNSA. V shed 4 bases and J shed 3 bases, with 1 base lying between them. This CDR3 comprises 11 residues.

This clonotype has ten or more counts. The V gene is TRBV29-1, the J gene TRBJ1-1; D is ambiguous. The CDR3 has 15 amino acids. Germline V gene sequence: CDR1 SQVTM, CDR2 ANQGSEA. Trimming took 5 bases from V and 0 from J, leaving 16 bases between them. As DNA, the CDR3 is TGCAGCGTTAGGAGGTCGCCTACCATGAACACTGAAGCTTTCTTT. It encodes CSVRRSPTMNTEAFF.

The table lists this clonotype with a few counts. The gene calls are TRBV9 and TRBJ2-7; tentatively, D is TRBD1 or TRBD2 (5 bases each). Germline V gene data show CDR1 as SGDLS and CDR2 as YYNGEE. This CDR3 has 15 residues. The ends were cut back, 0 bases at V and 3 bases at J, with 13 bases in the middle. The CDR3 spells CASSVEWGRGYEQYF. The CDR3 DNA sequence: TGTGCCAGCAGCGTAGAGTGGGGACGGGGCTACGAGCAGTACTTC.

This clonotype was detected a few times. The rearrangement uses TRBV15 and TRBJ2-7; no definite D call. The germline CDR1 and CDR2 sequences are LNHNV and YYDKDF (reference sequence). Deletions cut 0 bases from V and 3 bases from J, with 6 bases between. CDR3 length equals 13 residues. The CDR3 loop reads CATSRDRYYEQYV. The DNA of the CDR3 is TGTGCCACCAGCAGAGACAGATACTACGAGCAGTACGTC.

In its sample, this clonotype was seen many times. The chain links TRBV20-1 to TRBJ2-1, with D perhaps TRBD1 (5 bases). Germline V CDR1 and CDR2: DFQATT, SNEGSKA (reference sequence). There are 14 residues in the CDR3. Trimming pared 6 bases from V and 0 bases from J, leaving 12 bases between. The CDR3 DNA follows: TGCAGTGCGAAGGGGAACGCCTCCTACAATGAGCAGTTCTTC. Protein sequence: CSAKGNASYNEQFF.

This rearrangement joins TRBV20-1 to TRBJ1-2, with a possible D match to TRBD1 (5 bases). Germline loops: CDR1 DFQATT, CDR2 SNEGSKA (reference sequence). Trimming pared 0 bases from V and 3 bases from J, leaving 17 bases between. The CDR3 length is 16 residues. CDR3: CSARDYRGAVDYGYTF. CDR3 coding DNA: TGCAGTGCTAGAGATTACCGAGGGGCGGTCGACTATGGCTACACCTTC.

This rearrangement joins TRBV12-3 or TRBV12-4 to TRBJ2-5; 7 nucleotides agree with TRBD2. The CDR3 sequence is 14 residues long. Trimming cost V 3 bases and J 2 bases; bases outside gene matches: 3. The CDR3 protein is CASSFWEGQETQYF. For the CDR3, the DNA is TGTGCCAGCAGTTTCTGGGAGGGGCAAGAGACCCAGTACTTC.

Ten or more counts support this clonotype. The chain carries TRBV5-1 and TRBJ1-6, with 9 nucleotides matching TRBD1. The germline gives CDR1 SGHRS, CDR2 YFSETQ. The ends lost 3 bases at V and 7 bases at J; junction bases unmatched: 5. This CDR3 is built from 15 residues. DNA of the CDR3: TGCGCCAGCAGCTCCTGGACAGGGGACAATTCACCCCTCCACTTT. Amino acids: CASSSWTGDNSPLHF. Drawing the rest from reference TRBV5-1 and TRBJ1-6, the complete variable domain is KAGVTQTPRYLIKTRGQQVTLSCSPISGHRSVSWYQQTPGQGLQFLFEYFSETQRNKGNFPGRFSGRQFSNSRSEMNVSTLELGDSALYLCASSSWTGDNSPLHFGNGTRLTVT.

This clonotype was counted a few times. The rearrangement links TRBV4-3 to TRBJ2-3; D may be TRBD1 or TRBD2 (5 bases each). V dropped 1 base and J dropped 7 bases, with 18 bases sitting between them. Germline V gene sequence: CDR1 LGHNA, CDR2 YSLEER. This CDR3 is 16 amino acids long. For the CDR3, the DNA is TGCGCCAGCAGCCAAGGTTGGGACCAAAGCACTCATACGCAGTATTTT. This sequence encodes CASSQGWDQSTHTQYF.

This clonotype has only a few counts. V gene TRBV6-2 or TRBV6-3 combines with J gene TRBJ2-7, with D perhaps TRBD2 (6 bases). CDR3 length equals 15 residues. Germline values: CDR1 MNHEY, CDR2 SVGEGT. V was pared by 8 bases and J by 4 bases, with 21 bases between. The CDR3 DNA sequence: TGTGCCAGCGGAGCCAGCGCGGGGACGCCTTACGAGCAGTACTTC. It encodes CASGASAGTPYEQYF.

The V and J genes are TRBV28 and TRBJ2-7; no reliable D call. The V gene's germline CDR1 is MDHEN and CDR2 SYDVKM. The CDR3 is made up of 14 amino acids. Trimming removed 4 bases from V and 6 bases from J, with 16 bases in between. The DNA of the CDR3 is TGTGCCAGCAGTTCAGCCGGGCTTTCGGGCGAGCAGTACGTC. Amino acid sequence: CASSSAGLSGEQYV.

The rearrangement links TRBV20-1 to TRBJ2-3; tentative D call: TRBD2 (6 bases). CDR1 DFQATT and CDR2 SNEGSKA come from the germline V gene (reference sequence). CDR3 size: 14 residues. V dropped 3 bases and J dropped 3 bases, with 13 bases sitting between them. This CDR3 is CSASVGLATDTQYF. CDR3 DNA: TGCAGTGCTAGCGTGGGGCTAGCGACAGATACGCAGTATTTT.

The rearrangement uses TRBV7-9 and TRBJ2-6; a possible D gene is TRBD1 (5 bases). V lost 5 bases and J 4 bases, leaving 6 bases between the germline ends. Germline V gives CDR1 SEHNR, CDR2 FQNEAQ (reference sequence). The CDR3 length is 13 residues. CDR3 bases: TGTGCCAGCAGCAGGGGAGGGGCCAACGTCCTGACTTTC. It yields the protein CASSRGGANVLTF.

This clonotype was seen repeatedly, ten times or more. The chain carries TRBV28 and TRBJ1-2; 7 positions agree with TRBD1. Germline V gene data show CDR1 as MDHEN and CDR2 as SYDVKM. V gave up 3 bases and J gave up 5 bases; unmatched junction bases: 9. The CDR3 extends over 15 amino acids. CDR3 protein: CASSFNSGRGYGYTF. The CDR3 bases are TGTGCCAGCAGTTTTAATTCGGGCAGGGGGTATGGCTACACCTTC.

This clonotype was recorded only once. This sequence joins TRBV28 and TRBJ2-7, with a tentative D call TRBD1 (6 bases). Trimming pared 4 bases from V and 7 bases from J, leaving 14 bases between. This CDR3 spans 13 amino acids. Germline V gene sequence: CDR1 MDHEN, CDR2 SYDVKM. The CDR3 sequence: CASSSHRAWEQYV. In DNA, the CDR3 is TGTGCCAGCAGTTCTCACAGGGCGTGGGAGCAGTACGTC.